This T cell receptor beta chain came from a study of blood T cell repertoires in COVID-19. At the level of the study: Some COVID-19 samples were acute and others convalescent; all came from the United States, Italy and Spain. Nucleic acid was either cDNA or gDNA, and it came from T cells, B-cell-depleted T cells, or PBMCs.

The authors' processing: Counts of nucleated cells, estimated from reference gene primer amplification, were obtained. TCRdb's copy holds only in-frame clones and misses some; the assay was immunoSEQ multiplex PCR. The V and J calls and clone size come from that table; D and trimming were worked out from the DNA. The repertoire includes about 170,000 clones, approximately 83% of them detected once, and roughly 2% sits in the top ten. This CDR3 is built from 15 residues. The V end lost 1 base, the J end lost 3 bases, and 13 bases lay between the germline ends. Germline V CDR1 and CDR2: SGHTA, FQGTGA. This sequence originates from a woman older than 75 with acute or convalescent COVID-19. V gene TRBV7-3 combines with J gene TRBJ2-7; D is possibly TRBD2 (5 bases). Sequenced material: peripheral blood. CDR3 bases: TGTGCCAGCAGCTTAAACGGTGGCGGAGGCTACGAGCAGTACTTC. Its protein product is CASSLNGGGGYEQYF.